This T cell receptor (beta chain) was sequenced during a study of T cell responses to AZD1222 COVID-19 vaccine. A word on this clone: Its antigen is still unknown.

General study results and limits: Among vaccine-associated CD4 TCRs, coverage spanned spike, with dominance at 160-218 and 743-854. It should be noted that donors were predominantly white British and more often female, and clonal diversity was possibly underestimated.

Produced via immunoSEQ multiplex PCR; TCRdb's table is partial and in-frame only. The top ten clones hold approximately 1.6% of a sample with 180,000 or so clones, roughly 91% of them seen once. This sequence was found in an adult in good health. Material: peripheral blood, obtained on day 0 of AZD1222 vaccination.

CDR3 coding DNA: TGTGCCTGGAGTCACCAAAGGAGGGGAAATGAGCAGTTCTTC. It encodes CAWSHQRRGNEQFF. The rearrangement joins TRBV30 to TRBJ2-1, with D possibly TRBD2 on 6 matching bases. Trimming pared 2 bases from V and 7 bases from J, leaving 15 bases between. The CDR3 consists of 14 residues. Per germline, CDR1 GTSNPN and CDR2 SVGIG (reference sequence).